This TCR beta chain is drawn from a study of blood T cell repertoires in COVID-19. Study-level background: Samples taken during acute and convalescent COVID-19 were collected in the United States, Italy and Spain. T cells, B-cell-depleted T cells, or PBMCs provided the cDNA or gDNA that served as material.

Original data processing: Researchers report that nucleated cell counts were estimated from reference gene primer amplification. Sequencing was performed with immunoSEQ multiplex PCR; in TCRdb, only in-frame clones are kept and a portion is missing. V and J calls and clone size are those listed in that table; D and trimming were worked out from the DNA. The sample comprises about 230,000 clones, roughly 85% of which are singletons, and about 0.93% rests with the top ten. CDR1 GTSNPN and CDR2 SVGIG come from the germline V gene (reference sequence). There are 11 residues in the CDR3. V lost 8 bases to trimming and J lost 5 bases, with 12 bases between them.

The sequencing sample was made of peripheral blood. This receptor was obtained from a man between 40 and 49 years old with acute or convalescent COVID-19. V is TRBV30 and J is TRBJ1-2; weak D call: TRBD1 (5 bases). This chain's CDR3 is CAKISGYGYTF. The CDR3 coding sequence is TGTGCCAAAATTTCAGGGTATGGCTACACCTTC.